This T cell receptor (beta chain) was sequenced in a study of graft-versus-host responses after intestinal transplantation. On the study more broadly: Induction with anti-thymocyte globulin, then tacrolimus and steroids for around three years, was given to all recipients.

Assay used: immunoSEQ multiplex PCR; TCRdb lists only in-frame clones, some missing. Among around 18,000 clones, 90% were seen once, and the ten largest hold 1.5% to 2.5%. V gave up 6 bases and J gave up 4 bases, with 10 bases separating them. The V gene's germline CDR1 is MNHNY and CDR2 SVGAGI (reference sequence). The CDR3 totals 12 residues. This sequence was found in a human patient who received an intestinal transplant, so some T cells may come from the graft donor. J is TRBJ2-7 and V is TRBV6-6, with D possibly being TRBD1 (5 bases). The sample in question was PBMCs, obtained 350 to 400 days after transplant. The CDR3 here is CASSPGIYEQYF. CDR3 nucleotides: TGTGCCAGCAGCCCAGGGATTTACGAGCAGTACTTC.